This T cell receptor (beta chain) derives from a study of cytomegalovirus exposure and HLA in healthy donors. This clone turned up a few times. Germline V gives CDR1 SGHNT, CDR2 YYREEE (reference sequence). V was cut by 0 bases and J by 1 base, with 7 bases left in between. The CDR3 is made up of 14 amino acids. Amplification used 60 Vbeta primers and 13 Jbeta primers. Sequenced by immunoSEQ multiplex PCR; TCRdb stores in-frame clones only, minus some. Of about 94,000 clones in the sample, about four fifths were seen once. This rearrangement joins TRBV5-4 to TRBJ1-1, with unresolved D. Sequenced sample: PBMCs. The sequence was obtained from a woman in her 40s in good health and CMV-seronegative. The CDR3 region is CASSLVAENTEAFF. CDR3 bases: TGTGCCAGCAGCTTGGTGGCAGAGAACACTGAAGCTTTCTTT.